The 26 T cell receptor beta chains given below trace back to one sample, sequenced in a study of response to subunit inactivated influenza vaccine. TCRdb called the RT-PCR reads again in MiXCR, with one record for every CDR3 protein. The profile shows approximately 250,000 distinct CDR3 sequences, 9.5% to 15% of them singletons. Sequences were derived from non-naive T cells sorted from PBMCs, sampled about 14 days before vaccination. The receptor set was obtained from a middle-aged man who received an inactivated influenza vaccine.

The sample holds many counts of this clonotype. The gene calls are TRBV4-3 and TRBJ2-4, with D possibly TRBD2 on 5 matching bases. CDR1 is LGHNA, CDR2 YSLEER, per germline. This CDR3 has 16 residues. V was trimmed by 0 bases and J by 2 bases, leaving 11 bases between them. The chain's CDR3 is CASSQEIAGSKNIQYF. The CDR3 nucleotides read TGCGCCAGCAGCCAAGAAATCGCGGGCTCCAAAAACATTCAGTACTTC.

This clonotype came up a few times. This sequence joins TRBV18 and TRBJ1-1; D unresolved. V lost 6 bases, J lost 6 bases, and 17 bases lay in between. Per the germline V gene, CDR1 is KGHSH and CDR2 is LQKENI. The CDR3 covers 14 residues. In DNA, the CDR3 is TGTGCCAGCTCGGCCGACATCTCTGGAGCTGAAGCTTTCTTT. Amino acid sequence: CASSADISGAEAFF.

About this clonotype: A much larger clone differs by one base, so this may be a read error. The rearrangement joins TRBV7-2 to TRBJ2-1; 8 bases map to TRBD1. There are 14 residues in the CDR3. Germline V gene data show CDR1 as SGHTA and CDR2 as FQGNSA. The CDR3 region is CAISLNQGANEQFF. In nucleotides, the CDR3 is TGTGCCATCAGCTTAAACCAGGGGGCGAATGAGCAGTTCTTC.

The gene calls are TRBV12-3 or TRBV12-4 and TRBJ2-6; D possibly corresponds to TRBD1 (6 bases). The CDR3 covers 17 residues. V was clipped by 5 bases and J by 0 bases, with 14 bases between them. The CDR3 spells CASSPMTGLSGANVLTF. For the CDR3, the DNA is TGTGCCAGCAGTCCAATGACAGGTCTCTCTGGGGCCAACGTCCTGACTTTC.

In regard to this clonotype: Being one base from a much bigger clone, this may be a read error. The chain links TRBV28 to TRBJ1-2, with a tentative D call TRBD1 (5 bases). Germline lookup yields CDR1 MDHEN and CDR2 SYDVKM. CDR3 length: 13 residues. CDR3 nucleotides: TGTGCCAGCAGTCTACTGACAGACTATGGCTACATCTTC. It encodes CASSLLTDYGYIF.

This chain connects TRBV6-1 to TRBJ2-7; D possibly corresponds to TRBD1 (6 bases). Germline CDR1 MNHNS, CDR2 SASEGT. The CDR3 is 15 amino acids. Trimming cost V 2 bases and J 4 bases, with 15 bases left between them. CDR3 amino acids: CASSELVRGAYEQYF. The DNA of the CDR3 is TGTGCCAGCAGTGAACTTGTCAGGGGAGCTTACGAGCAGTACTTC.

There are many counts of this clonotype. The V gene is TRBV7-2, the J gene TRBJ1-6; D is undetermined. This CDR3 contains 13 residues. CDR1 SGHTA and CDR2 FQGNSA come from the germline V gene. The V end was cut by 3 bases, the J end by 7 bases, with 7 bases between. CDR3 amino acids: CASSLLGNSPLHF. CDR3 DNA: TGTGCCAGCAGCTTGTTGGGAAATTCACCCCTCCACTTT.

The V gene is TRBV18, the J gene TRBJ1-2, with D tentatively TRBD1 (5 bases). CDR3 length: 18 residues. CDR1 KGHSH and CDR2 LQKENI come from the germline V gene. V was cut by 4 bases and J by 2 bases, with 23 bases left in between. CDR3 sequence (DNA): TGTGCCAGCTCACGCGCCCCCCAAACCGGGACGGACAACTATGGCTACACCTTC. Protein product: CASSRAPQTGTDNYGYTF.

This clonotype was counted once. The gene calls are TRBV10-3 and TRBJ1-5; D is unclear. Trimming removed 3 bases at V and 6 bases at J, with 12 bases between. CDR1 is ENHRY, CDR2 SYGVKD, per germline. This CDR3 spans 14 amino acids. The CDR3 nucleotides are TGTGCCATCAGTGAAGTCCGGGTCGGTCAGCCCCAGCATTTT. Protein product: CAISEVRVGQPQHF.

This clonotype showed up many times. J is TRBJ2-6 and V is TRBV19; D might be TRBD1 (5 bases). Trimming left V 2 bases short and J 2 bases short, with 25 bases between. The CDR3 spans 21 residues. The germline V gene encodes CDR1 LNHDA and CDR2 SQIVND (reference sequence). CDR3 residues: CASSIMWGGPSALAGANVLTF. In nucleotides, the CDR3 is TGTGCCAGTAGTATAATGTGGGGCGGCCCAAGCGCTCTGGCTGGGGCCAACGTCCTGACTTTC.

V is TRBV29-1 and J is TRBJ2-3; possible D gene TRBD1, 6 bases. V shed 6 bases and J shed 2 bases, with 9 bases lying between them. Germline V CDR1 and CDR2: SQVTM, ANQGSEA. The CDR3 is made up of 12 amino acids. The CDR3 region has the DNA TGCAGCGTCCGGACAGACACAGATACGCAGTATTTT. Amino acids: CSVRTDTDTQYF.

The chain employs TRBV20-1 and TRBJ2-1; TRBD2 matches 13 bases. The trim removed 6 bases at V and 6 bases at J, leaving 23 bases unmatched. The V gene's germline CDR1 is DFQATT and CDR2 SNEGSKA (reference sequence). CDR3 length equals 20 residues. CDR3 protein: CSAEPFKGLAGASVLNEQFF. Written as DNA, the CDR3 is TGCAGTGCCGAACCGTTTAAAGGACTAGCGGGAGCATCGGTTCTCAATGAGCAGTTCTTC.

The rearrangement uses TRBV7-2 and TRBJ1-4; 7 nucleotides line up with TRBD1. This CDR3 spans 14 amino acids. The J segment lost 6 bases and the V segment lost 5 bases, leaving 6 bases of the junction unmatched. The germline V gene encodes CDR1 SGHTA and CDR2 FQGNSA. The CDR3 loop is CASSLLTGHEKLFF. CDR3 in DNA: TGTGCCAGCAGCCTATTGACAGGGCATGAAAAACTGTTTTTT.

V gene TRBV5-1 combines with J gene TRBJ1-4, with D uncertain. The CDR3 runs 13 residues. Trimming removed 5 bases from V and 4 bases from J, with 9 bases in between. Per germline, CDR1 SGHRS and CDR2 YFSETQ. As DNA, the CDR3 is TGCGCCAGCAGTCGATGGGGTAATGAAAAACTGTTTTTT. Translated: CASSRWGNEKLFF.

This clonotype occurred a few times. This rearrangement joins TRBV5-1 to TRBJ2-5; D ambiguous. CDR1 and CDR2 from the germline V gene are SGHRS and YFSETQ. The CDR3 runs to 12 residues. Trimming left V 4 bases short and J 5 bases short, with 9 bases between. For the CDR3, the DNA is TGCGCCAGCAGCCATCCTGCGGAGACCCAGTACTTC. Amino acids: CASSHPAETQYF.

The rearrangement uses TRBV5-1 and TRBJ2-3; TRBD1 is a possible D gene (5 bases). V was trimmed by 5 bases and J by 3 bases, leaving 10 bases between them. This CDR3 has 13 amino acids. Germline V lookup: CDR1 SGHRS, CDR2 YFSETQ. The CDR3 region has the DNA TGCGCCAGCAGGAGGCAGGGTACAGATACGCAGTATTTT. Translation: CASRRQGTDTQYF.

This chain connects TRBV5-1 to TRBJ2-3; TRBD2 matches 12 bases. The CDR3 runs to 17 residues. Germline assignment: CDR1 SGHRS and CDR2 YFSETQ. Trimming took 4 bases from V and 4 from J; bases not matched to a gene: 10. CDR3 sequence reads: CASSPPGLAGGSDTQYF. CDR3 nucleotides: TGCGCCAGCAGCCCCCCTGGGCTAGCGGGAGGGTCAGATACGCAGTATTTT.

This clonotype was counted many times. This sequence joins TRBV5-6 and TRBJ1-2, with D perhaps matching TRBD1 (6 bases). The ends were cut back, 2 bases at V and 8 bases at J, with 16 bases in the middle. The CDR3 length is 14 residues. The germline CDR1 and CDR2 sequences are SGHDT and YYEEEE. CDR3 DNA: TGTGCCAGCAGCTTTGCGGCAGGGGATTCGGGCTACACCTTC. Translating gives CASSFAAGDSGYTF.

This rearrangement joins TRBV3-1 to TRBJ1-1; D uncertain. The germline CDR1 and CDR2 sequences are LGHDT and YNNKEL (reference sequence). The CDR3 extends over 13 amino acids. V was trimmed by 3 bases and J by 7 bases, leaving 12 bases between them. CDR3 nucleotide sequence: TGTGCCAGCAGCCATCTGGACCGGGGTGAAGCTTTCTTT. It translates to CASSHLDRGEAFF. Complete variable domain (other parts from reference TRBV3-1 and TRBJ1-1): DTAVSQTPKYLVTQMGNDKSIKCEQNLGHDTMYWYKQDSKKFLKIMFSYNNKELIINETVPNRFSPKSPDKAHLNLHINSLELGDSAVYFCASSHLDRGEAFFGQGTRLTVV.

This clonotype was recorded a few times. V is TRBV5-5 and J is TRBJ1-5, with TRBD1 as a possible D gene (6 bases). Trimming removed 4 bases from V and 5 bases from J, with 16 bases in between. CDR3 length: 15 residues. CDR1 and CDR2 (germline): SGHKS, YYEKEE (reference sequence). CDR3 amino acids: CASSPGTIGDQPQHF. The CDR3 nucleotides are TGTGCCAGCAGCCCGGGGACAATAGGAGATCAGCCCCAGCATTTT.

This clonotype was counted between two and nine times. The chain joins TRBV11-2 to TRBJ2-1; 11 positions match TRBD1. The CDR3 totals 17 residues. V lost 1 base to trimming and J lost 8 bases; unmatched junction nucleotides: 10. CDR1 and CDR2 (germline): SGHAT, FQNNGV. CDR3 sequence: CASSLGSGTGGSYEQFF. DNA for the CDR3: TGTGCCAGCAGCTTAGGATCTGGGACAGGGGGTAGTTATGAGCAGTTCTTC.

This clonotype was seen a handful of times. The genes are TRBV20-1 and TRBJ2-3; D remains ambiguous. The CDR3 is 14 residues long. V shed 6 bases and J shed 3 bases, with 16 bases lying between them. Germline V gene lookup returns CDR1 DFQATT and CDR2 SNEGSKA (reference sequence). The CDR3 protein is CSAAMQAQTDTQYF. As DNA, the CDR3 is TGCAGTGCCGCCATGCAGGCGCAGACAGATACGCAGTATTTT.

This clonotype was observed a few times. CDR3 DNA: TGCGCCAGCAGCCCCCCGGGACTAGCGGGAGTAGAAGAGACCCAGTACTTC. Protein product: CASSPPGLAGVEETQYF. The chain links TRBV5-1 to TRBJ2-5, with 14 nucleotides matching TRBD2. CDR3 length: 17 amino acids. Germline V CDR1 and CDR2: SGHRS, YFSETQ. The ends lost 4 bases at V and 3 bases at J; junction bases unmatched: 8.

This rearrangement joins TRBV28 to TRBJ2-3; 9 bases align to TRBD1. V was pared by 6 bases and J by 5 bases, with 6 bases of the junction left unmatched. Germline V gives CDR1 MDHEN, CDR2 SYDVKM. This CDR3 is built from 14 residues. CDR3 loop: CASRGDRVGDTQYF. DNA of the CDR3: TGTGCCAGCAGGGGGGACAGGGTAGGAGATACGCAGTATTTT.

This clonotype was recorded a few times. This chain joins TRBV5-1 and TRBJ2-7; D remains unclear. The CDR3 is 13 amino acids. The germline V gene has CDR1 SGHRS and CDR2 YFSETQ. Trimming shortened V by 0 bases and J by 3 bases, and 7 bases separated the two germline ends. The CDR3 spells CASSLGRNYEQYF. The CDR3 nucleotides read TGCGCCAGCAGCTTGGGACGTAACTACGAGCAGTACTTC.

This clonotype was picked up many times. CDR3 sequence: CASSREVASYNEQFF. The CDR3 DNA sequence: TGTGCCAGCAGTCGGGAGGTTGCCTCCTACAATGAGCAGTTCTTC. The V and J genes are TRBV7-2 and TRBJ2-1; 7 nucleotides align to TRBD2. V lost 6 bases, J lost 0 bases, and 5 bases stayed unmatched. Germline values: CDR1 SGHTA, CDR2 FQGNSA. The CDR3 contains 15 residues.